This TCR beta chain was identified during a study of blood T cell repertoires in COVID-19. Study context: PBMCs, B-cell-depleted T cells, or T cells were the source of the cDNA or gDNA that made up the material.

This CDR3 region has 15 residues. As handled by the study authors: Reference gene primers were amplified, and this amplification served to estimate nucleated cell counts. TCRdb's table, derived via immunoSEQ multiplex PCR, lists solely in-frame clones and lacks some. The V and J calls and clone size are taken from that table; D and trimming were inferred from the DNA. The data show 300,000 or so clones, just under 90% seen once. The receptor's source is a woman aged 45-65 years who had been exposed to COVID-19. This chain links TRBV12-2 with TRBJ1-4. TRBV12-2 is deemed a pseudogene. What was sequenced was PBMCs or T cells enriched from blood (not recorded which). This chain's CDR3 is CASRPEVATNEKLFF. DNA of the CDR3: TGTGCAAGTCGCCCTGAGGTTGCAACTAATGAAAAACTGTTTTTT.